One and the same sample provided the 17 T cell receptor beta chains below, sequenced in a study of OX40 agonist ivuxolimab in advanced cancers. The protocol was immunoSEQ multiplex PCR, while the TCRdb copy is restricted to in-frame clones and leaves out a portion. The table records roughly 76,000 clones, 90% to 95% of them present only once. Sequencing was performed on CD4+ or CD8+ T cells sorted from blood, taken in a trial of the OX40 agonist ivuxolimab. The receptors stem from an adult with an advanced solid tumor such as melanoma, head and neck, liver or kidney cancer.

This clone was detected only once. The genes are TRBV27 and TRBJ1-2, with a weak D call TRBD1 (6 bases). The germline CDR1 and CDR2 sequences are MNHEY and SMNVEV (reference sequence). Trimming shortened V by 2 bases and J by 4 bases, and 8 bases separated the two germline ends. This CDR3 has 13 amino acids. The CDR3 DNA reads TGTGCCAGCAGTTTAGGCAGGGGCTATGGCTACACCTTC. This gives the protein CASSLGRGYGYTF.

This chain joins TRBV6-6 and TRBJ2-4; D might be TRBD1 or TRBD2, each matching 5 bases. The CDR3 sequence is 14 residues long. Germline assignment: CDR1 MNHNY and CDR2 SVGAGI (reference sequence). Trimming pared 5 bases from V and 8 bases from J, leaving 16 bases between. The CDR3 reads CASSPQGELDIQYF. As DNA, the CDR3 is TGTGCCAGCAGTCCCCAGGGAGAACTAGACATTCAGTACTTC.

The genes are TRBV6-1 and TRBJ1-1; D is ambiguous. The ends were cut back, 0 bases at V and 3 bases at J, with 5 bases in the middle. The CDR3 has 13 residues. Germline V CDR1 and CDR2: MNHNS, SASEGT. CDR3 bases: TGTGCCAGCAGTGAAGCTGGGTACACTGAAGCTTTCTTT. It is translated as CASSEAGYTEAFF.

The chain uses TRBV14 and TRBJ1-1; a weak D match, TRBD1 (5 bases). This CDR3 has 16 amino acids. Germline CDR1 is SGHDN and CDR2 is FVKESK. Trimming took off 2 bases at V and 2 bases at J, with 15 bases between the two ends. As DNA, the CDR3 is TGTGCCAGCAGCCAACGCGGGATGGGGGGAAACACTGAAGCTTTCTTT. Translation gives CASSQRGMGGNTEAFF.

The chain combines TRBV7-9 with TRBJ2-1; 11 nucleotides line up with TRBD1. The J segment lost 7 bases and the V segment lost 5 bases, leaving 7 bases of the junction unmatched. Germline V CDR1 and CDR2: SEHNR, FQNEAQ (reference sequence). This CDR3 region has 15 residues. Written as DNA, the CDR3 is TGTGCCAGCAGCCCAGAGGGGACAGGGGGGAATGAGCAGTTCTTC. Amino acids: CASSPEGTGGNEQFF.

J is TRBJ1-2 and V is TRBV4-3; unclear D gene. Per germline, CDR1 LGHNA and CDR2 YSLEER. The CDR3 is made up of 17 amino acids. The V and J ends lost 0 bases and 1 base respectively, with 15 bases between them. The CDR3 loop reads CASSQDRARPLNYGYTF. Written as DNA, the CDR3 is TGCGCCAGCAGCCAAGATCGGGCCAGGCCCCTTAACTATGGCTACACCTTC.

The chain joins TRBV5-4 to TRBJ2-7; a weak D match, TRBD2 (7 bases). The CDR3 runs 13 residues. The germline V and J ends were trimmed by 7 bases and 6 bases, with 17 bases remaining between them. The germline gives CDR1 SGHNT, CDR2 YYREEE (reference sequence). The CDR3 is CASPARGASEQYF. The CDR3, as DNA: TGTGCCAGCCCGGCCCGGGGGGCCTCCGAGCAGTACTTC. Based on the CDR3 plus reference TRBV5-4 and TRBJ2-7, the full variable domain is ETGVTQSPTHLIKTRGQQVTLRCSSQSGHNTVSWYQQALGQGPQFIFQYYREEENGRGNFPPRFSGLQFPNYSSELNVNALELDDSALYLCASPARGASEQYFGPGTRLTVT.

The V and J genes are TRBV7-9 and TRBJ2-7; a weak D match, TRBD1 (5 bases). This CDR3 has 14 amino acids. The germline gives CDR1 SEHNR, CDR2 FQNEAQ (reference sequence). The V and J ends lost 3 bases and 4 bases respectively, with 13 bases between them. CDR3 amino acids: CASSFQGNFYEQYF. In DNA, the CDR3 is TGTGCCAGCAGCTTCCAGGGTAATTTTTACGAGCAGTACTTC.

The chain combines TRBV13 with TRBJ2-3; D may match TRBD1 or TRBD2 (5 bases each). The germline V gene encodes CDR1 PRHDT and CDR2 FYEKMQ (reference sequence). Trimming pared 1 base from V and 2 bases from J, leaving 13 bases between. The CDR3 spans 16 residues. CDR3 protein: CASSLVLSGPTDTQYF. The CDR3 DNA is TGTGCCAGCAGCTTAGTGCTTTCGGGACCCACAGATACGCAGTATTTT. Full variable domain (outside the CDR3, taken from reference TRBV13 and TRBJ2-3): AAGVIQSPRHLIKEKRETATLKCYPIPRHDTVYWYQQGPGQDPQFLISFYEKMQSDKGSIPDRFSAQQFSDYHSELNMSSLELGDSALYFCASSLVLSGPTDTQYFGPGTRLTVL.

The chain recombines TRBV21-1 with TRBJ2-3. TRBV21-1 is listed as a pseudogene. There are 18 residues in the CDR3. CDR3 nucleotides: TGTGCCAGCACCCGGGCCCACACACGGGGGCCCCCCACAGATACGCAGTATTTT. Its translation: CASTRAHTRGPPTDTQYF.

This chain joins TRBV6-5 and TRBJ2-7; no clear D gene. CDR3 size: 12 residues. From germline, CDR1 is MNHEY and CDR2 SVGAGI. Trimming stripped 4 bases from V and 4 bases from J, with 8 bases between. CDR3 in amino acids: CASSLLDYEQYF. Written as DNA, the CDR3 is TGTGCCAGCAGTTTGCTGGATTACGAGCAGTACTTC.

The chain joins TRBV4-1 to TRBJ2-1; TRBD2 might be the D (6 bases). The CDR3 runs 14 residues. CDR1 and CDR2 from the germline V gene are MGHRA and YSYEKL. Trimming left V 7 bases short and J 5 bases short, with 15 bases between. DNA for the CDR3: TGCGCCAGCATGAACCGGGGGTTGAACAATGAGCAGTTCTTC. Translation gives CASMNRGLNNEQFF.

A single count supports this clone. The chain carries TRBV19 and TRBJ1-2; D is perhaps TRBD1 (5 bases). The CDR3 runs 15 residues. Germline V gene sequence: CDR1 LNHDA, CDR2 SQIVND (reference sequence). Trimming left V 0 bases short and J 8 bases short, with 16 bases between. As DNA, the CDR3 is TGTGCCAGTAGTATAGACCCGGGACTCCGGGGCGGCTACACCTTC. Amino acids: CASSIDPGLRGGYTF.

The chain combines TRBV13 with TRBJ1-1; D gene uncertain. The CDR3 length is 14 residues. Germline V gene sequence: CDR1 PRHDT, CDR2 FYEKMQ (reference sequence). Between the trimmed V and J ends, which lost 5 bases and 5 bases, there was a span of 15 bases. CDR3 residues: CASSPPIQRTEAFF. CDR3 nucleotide sequence: TGTGCCAGCAGCCCACCGATCCAGAGAACTGAAGCTTTCTTT.

The CDR3: CASRDRDRGGTNEKLFF. CDR3 DNA sequence: TGCGCCAGCCGCGACAGGGACAGGGGTGGAACTAATGAAAAACTGTTTTTT. This chain links TRBV5-1 with TRBJ1-4, with 10 bases that match TRBD1. Trimming cost V 7 bases and J 1 base; bases outside gene matches: 10. Germline CDR1 SGHRS, CDR2 YFSETQ. The CDR3 has 17 residues.

DNA for the CDR3: TGTGCCAGCAGCTCCGGGACAGATTCCTATGGCTACACCTTC. Protein product: CASSSGTDSYGYTF. The rearrangement uses TRBV13 and TRBJ1-2; TRBD1 agrees at 7 bases. Germline CDR1 PRHDT, CDR2 FYEKMQ (reference sequence). This CDR3 is built from 14 residues. Germline trimming cut 4 bases from V and 4 bases from J; bases unmatched to any gene: 6.

This chain joins TRBV5-1 and TRBJ1-1; TRBD1 is a possible D gene (6 bases). Germline lookup yields CDR1 SGHRS and CDR2 YFSETQ. V was cut by 0 bases and J by 1 base, with 10 bases left in between. The CDR3 is 15 amino acids. The CDR3 is CASSLEGTPNTEAFF. The CDR3 DNA reads as TGCGCCAGCAGCTTGGAGGGGACACCGAACACTGAAGCTTTCTTT.